These 11 T cell receptor beta chains share one sample of origin, sequenced in a study of circulating and synovial CD4+ cells in juvenile arthritis. Assay used: immunoSEQ multiplex PCR; TCRdb lists only in-frame clones, some missing. The repertoire includes roughly 32,000 clones, about 96% of them detected once, and 0.6% to 0.8% sits in the top ten. Source material: CD4+ T cells from blood. These receptors were collected from a human donor with juvenile idiopathic arthritis.

V usage is TRBV5-1 and J usage is TRBJ2-3; a possible D gene is TRBD2 (5 bases). CDR1 and CDR2 (germline): SGHRS, YFSETQ. V was shortened by 6 bases and J by 2 bases, with 10 bases between the two germline ends. The CDR3 is 13 amino acids. The CDR3 sequence is CASNEGVTDTQYF. DNA for the CDR3: TGCGCCAGCAATGAGGGTGTCACAGATACGCAGTATTTT.

The chain is built from TRBV5-1 and TRBJ2-5; D is possibly TRBD1 (8 bases). The J call is doubtful: the DNA matches TRBJ2-7 better. The CDR3 extends over 16 amino acids. CDR1 and CDR2 (germline): SGHRS, YFSETQ. The CDR3 nucleotides are TGCGCCAGCAGCTTGGGCGGGACAGGACTAGGATACGAGCAGTACTTC. As protein: CASSLGGTGLGYEQYF.

The chain couples TRBV2 to TRBJ2-6, with 9 bases that match TRBD1. With V trimmed by 11 bases and J by 3 bases, 8 bases remained unmatched. Looked up from germline, CDR1 is SNHLY and CDR2 is FYNNEI. CDR3 length: 15 amino acids. The CDR3 spells CAARDRAGGANVLTF. Here the CDR3 DNA reads TGTGCCGCCCGGGACAGGGCAGGTGGGGCCAACGTCCTGACTTTC.

This clone has a single count. J is TRBJ1-1 and V is TRBV18; 7 bases map to TRBD1. Looked up from germline, CDR1 is KGHSH and CDR2 is LQKENI. With 5 bases clipped from V and 5 bases from J, the junction kept 5 bases outside the gene matches. The length of the CDR3 is 13 residues. CDR3 DNA: TGTGCCAGCTCAGACTCCAGGGGGACTGAAGCTTTCTTT. Its translation is CASSDSRGTEAFF.

The chain has TRBV6-1 and TRBJ2-7; D is possibly TRBD1 (6 bases). Germline CDR1 reads MNHNS; CDR2 reads SASEGT. CDR3 length: 15 residues. V dropped 7 bases and J dropped 3 bases, with 19 bases sitting between them. This chain's CDR3 is CASNVGTPQGYEQYF. In DNA form, the CDR3 reads TGTGCCAGCAACGTCGGGACACCACAGGGCTACGAGCAGTACTTC.

The chain has TRBV27 and TRBJ2-1, with 7 bases aligning to TRBD1. The CDR3 spans 13 residues. V was pared by 7 bases and J by 9 bases, with 9 bases of the junction left unmatched. Looked up from germline, CDR1 is MNHEY and CDR2 is SMNVEV (reference sequence). The CDR3 DNA reads as TGTGCCAGCAAATTCAGGGGGTCGGCTGAGCAGTTCTTC. As protein: CASKFRGSAEQFF.

The genes are TRBV21-1 and TRBJ2-1; TRBD2, the table's D call, lacks a check against the DNA. TRBV21-1 is classified as a pseudogene. The CDR3 runs to 17 residues. CDR3 amino acids: CASSKGLRGGSENEQFF. The CDR3 nucleotides read TGTGCCAGCAGCAAAGGTCTTCGGGGGGGCTCAGAGAATGAGCAGTTCTTC.

The chain has TRBV5-1 and TRBJ2-3, with a possible D match to TRBD1 (7 bases). The CDR3 consists of 15 residues. Germline CDR1 SGHRS, CDR2 YFSETQ. V lost 0 bases to trimming and J lost 2 bases, with 10 bases between them. The CDR3: CASSLAGGHTDTQYF. For the CDR3, the DNA is TGCGCCAGCAGCTTGGCAGGGGGGCACACAGATACGCAGTATTTT.

The rearrangement uses TRBV6-1 and TRBJ2-7; 7 bases fit TRBD1. CDR3 length equals 15 residues. V shed 3 bases and J 4 bases; nucleotides not matched to a gene: 9. The germline V gene has CDR1 MNHNS and CDR2 SASEGT. CDR3 protein: CASSDRVQGKYEQYF. In nucleotides, the CDR3 is TGTGCCAGCAGTGACCGAGTACAGGGGAAATACGAGCAGTACTTC.

This chain connects TRBV19 to TRBJ1-2, with TRBD1 matching 7 bases. This CDR3 is built from 14 residues. J was trimmed by 3 bases and V by 3 bases; bases with no gene match: 4. Germline CDR1 reads LNHDA; CDR2 reads SQIVND (reference sequence). The CDR3 DNA sequence: TGTGCCAGTAGTATCTTACAGGGGTACTATGGCTACACCTTC. This encodes CASSILQGYYGYTF. The entire variable domain, with the rest obtained from reference TRBV19 and TRBJ1-2, is as follows: DGGITQSPKYLFRKEGQNVTLSCEQNLNHDAMYWYRQDPGQGLRLIYYSQIVNDFQKGDIAEGYSVSREKKESFPLTVTSAQKNPTAFYLCASSILQGYYGYTFGSGTRLTVV.

This chain uses TRBV7-2 with TRBJ1-2; D gene unclear. The CDR3 has 15 residues. Trimming left V 5 bases short and J 4 bases short, with 17 bases between. CDR1 SGHTA and CDR2 FQGNSA come from the germline V gene. The CDR3 nucleotides read TGTGCCAGCAGCCCCTCGGGTGCAGAGCTCTATGGCTACACCTTC. It encodes CASSPSGAELYGYTF. Together with reference TRBV7-2 and TRBJ1-2, the CDR3 gives the full variable domain: GAGVSQSPSNKVTEKGKDVELRCDPISGHTALYWYRQSLGQGLEFLIYFQGNSAPDKSGLPSDRFSAERTGGSVSTLTIQRTQQEDSAVYLCASSPSGAELYGYTFGSGTRLTVV.